This TCR beta chain is from a study of blood T cell repertoires in COVID-19. Study in general: There were acute and convalescent COVID-19 samples, and they came from the United States, Italy and Spain.

The data were produced by immunoSEQ multiplex PCR, yet TCRdb's version contains in-frame clones alone and is incomplete. The sample carries about 36,000 clones, over 75% recorded once. Trimming cost V 0 bases and J 12 bases; bases outside gene matches: 5. The germline V gene has CDR1 LNHNV and CDR2 YYDKDF (reference sequence). The length of the CDR3 is 12 residues. The sequenced sample was peripheral blood. This clonotype was sampled from a man aged 60 to 69 with acute or convalescent COVID-19. The chain links TRBV15 to TRBJ2-7, with 7 positions matching TRBD1. CDR3 DNA sequence: TGTGCCACCAGCAGAGATAGGGACAGCTGGTACTTC. It specifies CATSRDRDSWYF.